Shown below are 9 T cell receptor beta chains from a single sample sequenced in a study of T cell responses to AZD1222 COVID-19 vaccine (dated by TCRdb to about 2021). Library generation was performed with the immunoSEQ multiplex PCR assay. TCRdb obtained this table from immuneACCESS and retained in-frame rearrangements with V and J assigned. These tables miss some clones; where compared with another copy, unresolved V genes account for less than half of the shortfall, and the remainder is unexplained. The table for this sample lists roughly 110,000 clones; roughly 92% of them were counted only once. The leading ten clones occupy approximately 4.9% of the sample. What the time point label conveys for this sample: baseline before first vaccination. Source: peripheral blood, taken on day 0 of AZD1222 vaccination. The receptor set was obtained from an adult in good health.

The CDR3 nucleotides are TGTGCCAGCAGTGAATGGCAGACAGATGGCTACACCTTC. As protein: CASSEWQTDGYTF. The chain is built from TRBV25-1 and TRBJ1-2; D is possibly TRBD1 (5 bases). Germline V lookup: CDR1 MGHDK, CDR2 SYGVNS. The CDR3 contains 13 residues. Trimming cost V 1 base and J 6 bases, with 9 bases left between them.

The V call is TRBV6-5, the J call TRBJ1-3; 10 bases are a match to TRBD1. V shed 7 bases, J shed 4 bases, and the junction held 7 bases outside the gene matches. This CDR3 comprises 15 residues. The germline V gene encodes CDR1 MNHEY and CDR2 SVGAGI. The DNA of the CDR3 is TGTGCCAGCACGGGACAGGGGAGGGTCGGAAACACCATATATTTT. Amino acids: CASTGQGRVGNTIYF.

This clone was seen a few times. The chain has TRBV10-3 and TRBJ1-2; the D gene is possibly TRBD1 (6 bases). V was pared by 0 bases and J by 2 bases, with 10 bases between. CDR3 length equals 15 residues. The V gene's germline CDR1 is ENHRY and CDR2 SYGVKD. The CDR3 DNA follows: TGTGCCATCAGTGAGTCTTCCACAGGGAACTATGGCTACACCTTC. It translates to CAISESSTGNYGYTF.

This sequence joins TRBV19 and TRBJ1-1, with 10 bases aligning to TRBD1. J was trimmed by 2 bases and V by 2 bases; bases with no gene match: 11. Germline V gene data show CDR1 as LNHDA and CDR2 as SQIVND (reference sequence). The CDR3 is 18 amino acids. The CDR3 coding sequence is TGTGCCAGTAGTATAAAGTGGGGACAGGGGAGGAGAAACACTGAAGCTTTCTTT. Its translation: CASSIKWGQGRRNTEAFF.

This clone is a singleton in its sample. The chain carries TRBV6-1 and TRBJ1-1; no reliable D call. The germline CDR1 and CDR2 sequences are MNHNS and SASEGT. There are 12 residues in the CDR3. Trimming left V 1 base short and J 9 bases short, with 9 bases between. In DNA, the CDR3 is TGTGCCAGCAGTGAAGAGTTCTTAAAAGCTTTCTTT. Its protein product is CASSEEFLKAFF.

The chain combines TRBV28 with TRBJ2-5; perhaps D is TRBD1 or TRBD2 (6 bases each). Germline lookup yields CDR1 MDHEN and CDR2 SYDVKM. The CDR3 runs to 12 residues. V lost 6 bases and J 5 bases, leaving 10 bases between the germline ends. CDR3: CASRRGRETQYF. The CDR3 region has the DNA TGTGCCAGCAGACGGGGGCGTGAGACCCAGTACTTC.

A remark on this clone: Compared with germline, one end of the junction differs, possibly owing to a read error. The chain employs TRBV7-2 and TRBJ2-3; the D is unclear. CDR1 SGHTA and CDR2 FQGNSA come from the germline V gene. CDR3 length: 12 residues. CDR3 in amino acids: CASTLSGDTQYF. CDR3 coding DNA: TGTGCCAGCACCTTAAGTGGGGATACGCAGTATTTT.

The chain joins TRBV6-2 or TRBV6-3 to TRBJ2-1; D gene unclear. Trimming pared 0 bases from V and 5 bases from J, leaving 8 bases between. Per the germline V gene, CDR1 is MNHEY and CDR2 is SVGEGT. The length of the CDR3 is 14 residues. This CDR3 is CASSYSGSNNEQFF. The CDR3 DNA sequence: TGTGCCAGCAGTTACTCGGGCAGTAACAATGAGCAGTTCTTC.

This clone is a singleton in its sample. The chain couples TRBV21-1 to TRBJ1-2; TRBD1, the D gene given by the table, was not confirmed from the DNA. TRBV21-1 is given as a pseudogene. The CDR3 is 20 residues long. The chain's CDR3 is CASSKPMGGDRLRVKNGYTF. CDR3 bases: TGTGCCAGCAGCAAACCAATGGGAGGGGACAGGCTGAGAGTGAAGAATGGCTACACCTTC.